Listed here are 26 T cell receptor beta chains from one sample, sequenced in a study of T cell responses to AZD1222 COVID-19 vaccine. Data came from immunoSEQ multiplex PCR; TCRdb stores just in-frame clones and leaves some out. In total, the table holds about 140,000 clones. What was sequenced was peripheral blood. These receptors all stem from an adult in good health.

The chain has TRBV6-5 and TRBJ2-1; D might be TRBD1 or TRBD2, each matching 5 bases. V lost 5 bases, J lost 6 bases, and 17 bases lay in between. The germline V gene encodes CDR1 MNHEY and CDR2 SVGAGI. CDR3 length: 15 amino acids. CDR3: CASSLTGTDVNEQFF. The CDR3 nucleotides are TGTGCCAGCAGTCTCACCGGGACGGATGTCAATGAGCAGTTCTTC.

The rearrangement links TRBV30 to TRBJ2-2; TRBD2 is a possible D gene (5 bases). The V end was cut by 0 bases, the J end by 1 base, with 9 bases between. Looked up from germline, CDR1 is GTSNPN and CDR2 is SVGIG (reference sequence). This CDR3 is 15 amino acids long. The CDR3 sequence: CAWSVVGRNTGELFF. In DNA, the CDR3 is TGTGCCTGGAGTGTTGTGGGGAGGAACACCGGGGAGCTGTTTTTT.

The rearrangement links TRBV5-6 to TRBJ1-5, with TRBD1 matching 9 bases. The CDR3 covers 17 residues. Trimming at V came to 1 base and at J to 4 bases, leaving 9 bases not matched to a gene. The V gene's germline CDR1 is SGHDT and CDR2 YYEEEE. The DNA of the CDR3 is TGTGCCAGCAGCTTGTGGGACAGGGACTTTCGAAATCAGCCCCAGCATTTT. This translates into CASSLWDRDFRNQPQHF.

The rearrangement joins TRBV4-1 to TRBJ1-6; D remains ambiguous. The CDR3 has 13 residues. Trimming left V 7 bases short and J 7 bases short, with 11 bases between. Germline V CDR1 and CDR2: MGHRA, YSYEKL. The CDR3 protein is CASTLRANSPLHF. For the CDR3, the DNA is TGCGCCAGCACCCTAAGGGCAAATTCACCCCTCCACTTT.

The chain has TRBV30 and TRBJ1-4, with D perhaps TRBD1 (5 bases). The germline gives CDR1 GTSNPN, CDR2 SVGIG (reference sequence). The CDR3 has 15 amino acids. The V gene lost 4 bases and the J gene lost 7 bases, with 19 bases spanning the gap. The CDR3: CAWTSLSPGGEKLFF. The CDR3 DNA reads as TGTGCCTGGACCTCACTGTCACCGGGGGGTGAAAAACTGTTTTTT.

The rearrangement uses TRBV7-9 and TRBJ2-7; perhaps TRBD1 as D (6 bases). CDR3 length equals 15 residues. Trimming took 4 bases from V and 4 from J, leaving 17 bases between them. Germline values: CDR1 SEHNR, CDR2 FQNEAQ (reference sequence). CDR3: CASSSVGRGGYEQYF. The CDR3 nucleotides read TGTGCCAGCAGCTCAGTAGGGCGAGGGGGATACGAGCAGTACTTC. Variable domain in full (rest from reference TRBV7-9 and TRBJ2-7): DTGVSQNPRHKITKRGQNVTFRCDPISEHNRLYWYRQTLGQGPEFLTYFQNEAQLEKSRLLSDRFSAERPKGSFSTLEIQRTEQGDSAMYLCASSSVGRGGYEQYFGPGTRLTVT.

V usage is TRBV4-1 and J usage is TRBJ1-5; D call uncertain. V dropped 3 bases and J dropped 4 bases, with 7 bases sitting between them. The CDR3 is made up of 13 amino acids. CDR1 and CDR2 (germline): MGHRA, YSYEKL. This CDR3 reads CASSQYINQPQHF. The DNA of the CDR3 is TGCGCCAGCAGCCAGTACATAAATCAGCCCCAGCATTTT.

The CDR3 sequence: CASSEGGVGNTIYF. CDR3 nucleotides: TGTGCCAGCAGCGAAGGCGGGGTTGGAAACACCATATATTTT. V is TRBV9 and J is TRBJ1-3; D call uncertain. The germline CDR1 and CDR2 sequences are SGDLS and YYNGEE. Trimming stripped 3 bases from V and 3 bases from J, with 10 bases between. The CDR3 loop spans 14 amino acids.

Written as DNA, the CDR3 is TGTGCCAGCAGCTTGTCGGGGTACGAGCAGTACTTC. Amino acid sequence: CASSLSGYEQYF. The rearrangement links TRBV5-6 to TRBJ2-7; possibly TRBD2 for D (5 bases). V dropped 1 base and J dropped 4 bases, with 6 bases sitting between them. Germline CDR1 SGHDT, CDR2 YYEEEE. CDR3 size: 12 residues.

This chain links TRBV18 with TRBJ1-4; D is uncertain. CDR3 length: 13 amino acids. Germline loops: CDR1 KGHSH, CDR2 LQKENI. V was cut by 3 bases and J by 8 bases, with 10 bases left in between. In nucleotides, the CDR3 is TGTGCCAGCTCACCTCCGGCAGGAGAAAAACTGTTTTTT. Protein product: CASSPPAGEKLFF. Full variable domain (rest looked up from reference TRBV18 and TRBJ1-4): NAGVMQNPRHLVRRRGQEARLRCSPMKGHSHVYWYRQLPEEGLKFMVYLQKENIIDESGMPKERFSAEFPKEGPSILRIQQVVRGDSAAYFCASSPPAGEKLFFGSGTQLSVL.

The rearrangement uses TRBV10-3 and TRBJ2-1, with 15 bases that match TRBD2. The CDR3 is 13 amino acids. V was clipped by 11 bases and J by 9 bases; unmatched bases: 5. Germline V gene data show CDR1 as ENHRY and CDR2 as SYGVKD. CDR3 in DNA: TGTGCCTCTGAGGGACTAGCGGGGGGTGAGCAGTTCTTC. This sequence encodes CASEGLAGGEQFF.

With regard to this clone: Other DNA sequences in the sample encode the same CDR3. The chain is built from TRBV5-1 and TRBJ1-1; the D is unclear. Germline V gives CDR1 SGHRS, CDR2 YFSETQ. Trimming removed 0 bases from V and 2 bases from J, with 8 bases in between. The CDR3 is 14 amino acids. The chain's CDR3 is CASSLDGLNTEAFF. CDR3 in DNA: TGCGCCAGCAGCTTGGACGGTCTAAACACTGAAGCTTTCTTT.

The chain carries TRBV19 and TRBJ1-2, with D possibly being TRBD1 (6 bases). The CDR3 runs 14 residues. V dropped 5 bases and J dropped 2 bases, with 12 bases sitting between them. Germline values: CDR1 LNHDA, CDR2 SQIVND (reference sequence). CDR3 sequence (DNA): TGTGCCAGTAGTTTTGGACAGAGAAACTATGGCTACACCTTC. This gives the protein CASSFGQRNYGYTF.

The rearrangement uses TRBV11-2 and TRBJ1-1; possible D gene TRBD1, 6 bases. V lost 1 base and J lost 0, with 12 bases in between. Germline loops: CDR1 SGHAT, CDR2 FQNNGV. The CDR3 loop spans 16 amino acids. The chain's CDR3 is CASSLGGGRLNTEAFF. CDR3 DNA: TGTGCCAGCAGCTTAGGGGGGGGCAGGCTGAACACTGAAGCTTTCTTT.

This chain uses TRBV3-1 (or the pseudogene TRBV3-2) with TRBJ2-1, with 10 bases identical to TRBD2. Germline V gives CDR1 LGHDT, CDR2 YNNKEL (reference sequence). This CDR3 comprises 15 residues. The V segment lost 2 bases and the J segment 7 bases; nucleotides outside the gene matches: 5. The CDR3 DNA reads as TGTGCCAGCAGCCAAAGGTGGACTAGCGGAAATGAGCAGTTCTTC. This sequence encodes CASSQRWTSGNEQFF.

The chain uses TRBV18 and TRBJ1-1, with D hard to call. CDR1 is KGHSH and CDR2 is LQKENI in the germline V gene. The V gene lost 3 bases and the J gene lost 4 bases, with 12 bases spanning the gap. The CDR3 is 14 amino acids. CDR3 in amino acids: CASSPEGSGTEAFF. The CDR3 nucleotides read TGTGCCAGCTCACCGGAGGGTTCGGGCACTGAAGCTTTCTTT.

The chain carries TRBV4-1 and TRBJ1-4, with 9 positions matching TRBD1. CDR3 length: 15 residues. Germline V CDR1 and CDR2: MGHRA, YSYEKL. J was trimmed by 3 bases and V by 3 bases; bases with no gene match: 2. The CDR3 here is CASSQDRGPNEKLFF. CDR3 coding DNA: TGCGCCAGCAGCCAGGACAGGGGACCTAATGAAAAACTGTTTTTT.

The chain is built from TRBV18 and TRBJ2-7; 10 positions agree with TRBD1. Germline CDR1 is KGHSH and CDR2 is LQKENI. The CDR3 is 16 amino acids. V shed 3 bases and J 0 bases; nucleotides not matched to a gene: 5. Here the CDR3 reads CASSPAGTGDSYEQYF. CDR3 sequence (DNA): TGTGCCAGCTCACCCGCTGGGACAGGGGACTCCTACGAGCAGTACTTC.

CDR3 sequence: CASSLAGETQYF. CDR3 bases: TGTGCCAGCAGCTTGGCCGGTGAGACCCAGTACTTC. J is TRBJ2-5 and V is TRBV5-4; the D is unclear. The CDR3 contains 12 residues. The V gene lost 0 bases and the J gene lost 5 bases, with 5 bases spanning the gap. Germline CDR1 SGHNT, CDR2 YYREEE (reference sequence).

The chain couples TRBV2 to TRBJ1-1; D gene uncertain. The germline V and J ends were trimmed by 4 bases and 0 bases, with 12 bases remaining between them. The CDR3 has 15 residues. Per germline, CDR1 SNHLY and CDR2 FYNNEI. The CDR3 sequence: CASSGRVGLNTEAFF. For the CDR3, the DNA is TGTGCCAGCAGTGGGCGGGTTGGGCTGAACACTGAAGCTTTCTTT. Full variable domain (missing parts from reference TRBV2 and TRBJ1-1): EPEVTQTPSHQVTQMGQEVILRCVPISNHLYFYWYRQILGQKVEFLVSFYNNEISEKSEIFDDQFSVERPDGSNFTLKIRSTKLEDSAMYFCASSGRVGLNTEAFFGQGTRLTVV.

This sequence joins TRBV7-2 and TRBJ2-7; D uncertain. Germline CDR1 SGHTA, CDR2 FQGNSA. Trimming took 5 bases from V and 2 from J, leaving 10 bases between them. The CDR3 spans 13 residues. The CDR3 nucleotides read TGTGCCAGCAGCCCGAGAAGAGCCTACGAGCAGTACTTC. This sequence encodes CASSPRRAYEQYF.

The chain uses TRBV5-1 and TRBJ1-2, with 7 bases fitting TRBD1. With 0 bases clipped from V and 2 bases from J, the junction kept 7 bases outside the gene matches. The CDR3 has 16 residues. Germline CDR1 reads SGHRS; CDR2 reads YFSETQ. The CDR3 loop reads CASSLDGAGGNYGYTF. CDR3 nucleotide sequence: TGCGCCAGCAGCTTGGATGGGGCAGGGGGAAACTATGGCTACACCTTC.

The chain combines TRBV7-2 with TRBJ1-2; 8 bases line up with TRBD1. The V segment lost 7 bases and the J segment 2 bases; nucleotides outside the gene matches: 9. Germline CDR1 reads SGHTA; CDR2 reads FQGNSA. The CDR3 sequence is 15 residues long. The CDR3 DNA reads TGTGCCAGCAACTATCAGACAGGGGACAACTATGGCTACACCTTC. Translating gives CASNYQTGDNYGYTF.

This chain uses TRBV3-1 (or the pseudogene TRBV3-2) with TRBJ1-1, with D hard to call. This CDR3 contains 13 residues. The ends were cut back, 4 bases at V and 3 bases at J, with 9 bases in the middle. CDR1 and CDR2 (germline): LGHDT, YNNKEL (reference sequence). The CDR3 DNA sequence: TGTGCCAGCAGCCCCCCGTCGCACACTGAAGCTTTCTTT. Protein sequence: CASSPPSHTEAFF.

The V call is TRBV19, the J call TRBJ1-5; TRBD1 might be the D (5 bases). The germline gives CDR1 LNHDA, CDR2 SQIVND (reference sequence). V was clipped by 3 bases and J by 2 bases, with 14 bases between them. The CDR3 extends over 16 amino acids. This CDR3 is CASSILRGEGNQPQHF. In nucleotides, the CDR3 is TGTGCCAGTAGTATCCTCCGAGGGGAGGGCAATCAGCCCCAGCATTTT.

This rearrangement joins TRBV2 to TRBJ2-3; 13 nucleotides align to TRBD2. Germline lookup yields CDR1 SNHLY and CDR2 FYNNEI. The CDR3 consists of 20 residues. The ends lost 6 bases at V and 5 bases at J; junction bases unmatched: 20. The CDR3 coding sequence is TGTGCCAGCAGAACCACTTTTCGAACGACTAGCGGGGGGCCGGTAGATACGCAGTATTTT. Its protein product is CASRTTFRTTSGGPVDTQYF.